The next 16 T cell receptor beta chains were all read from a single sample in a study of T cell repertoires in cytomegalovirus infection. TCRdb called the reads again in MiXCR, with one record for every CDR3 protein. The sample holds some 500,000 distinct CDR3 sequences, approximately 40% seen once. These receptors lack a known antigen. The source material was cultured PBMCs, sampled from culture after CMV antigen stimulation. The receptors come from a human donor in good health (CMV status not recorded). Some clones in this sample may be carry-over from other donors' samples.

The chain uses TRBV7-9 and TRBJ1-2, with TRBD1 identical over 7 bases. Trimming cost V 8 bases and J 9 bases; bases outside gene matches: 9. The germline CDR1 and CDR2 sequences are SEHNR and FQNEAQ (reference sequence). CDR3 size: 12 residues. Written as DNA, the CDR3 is TGTGCCAGCGGAAAGAGGACAGGAAGCTACACCTTC. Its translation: CASGKRTGSYTF.

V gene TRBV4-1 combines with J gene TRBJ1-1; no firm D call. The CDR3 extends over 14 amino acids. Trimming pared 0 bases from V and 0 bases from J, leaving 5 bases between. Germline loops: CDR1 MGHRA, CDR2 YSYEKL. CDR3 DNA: TGCGCCAGCAGCCAAGAGCCAGTGAACACTGAAGCTTTCTTT. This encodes CASSQEPVNTEAFF.

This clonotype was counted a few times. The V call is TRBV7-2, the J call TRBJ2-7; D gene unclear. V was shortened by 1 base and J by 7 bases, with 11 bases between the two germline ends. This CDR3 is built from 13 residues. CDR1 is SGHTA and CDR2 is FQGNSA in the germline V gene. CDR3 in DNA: TGTGCCAGCAGCTTAGGATCCTCCTTAGAGCAGTACTTC. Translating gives CASSLGSSLEQYF.

DNA of the CDR3: TGTGCCAGCAGCTTAGCGGTAGGACTTAAATACATTCAGTACTTC. Translation: CASSLAVGLKYIQYF. The chain combines TRBV7-8 with TRBJ2-4; TRBD2 might be the D (5 bases). Trimming removed 0 bases at V and 8 bases at J, with 14 bases between. Germline CDR1 reads SGHVS; CDR2 reads FQNEAQ. There are 15 residues in the CDR3.

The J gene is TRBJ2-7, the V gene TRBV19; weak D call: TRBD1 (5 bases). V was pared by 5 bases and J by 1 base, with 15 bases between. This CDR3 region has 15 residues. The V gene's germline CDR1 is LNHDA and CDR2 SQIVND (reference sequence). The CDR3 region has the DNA TGTGCCAGTAGTCCAGGGTTGTCGGAGTCCTACGAGCAGTACTTC. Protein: CASSPGLSESYEQYF. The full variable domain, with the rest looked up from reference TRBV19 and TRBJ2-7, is DGGITQSPKYLFRKEGQNVTLSCEQNLNHDAMYWYRQDPGQGLRLIYYSQIVNDFQKGDIAEGYSVSREKKESFPLTVTSAQKNPTAFYLCASSPGLSESYEQYFGPGTRLTVT.

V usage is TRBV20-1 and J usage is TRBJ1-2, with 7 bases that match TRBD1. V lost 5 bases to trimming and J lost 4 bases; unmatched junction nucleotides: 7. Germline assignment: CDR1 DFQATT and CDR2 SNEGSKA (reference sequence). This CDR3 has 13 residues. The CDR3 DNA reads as TGCAGTGCTCAGTATACAGGGGTCTATGGCTACACCTTC. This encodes CSAQYTGVYGYTF.

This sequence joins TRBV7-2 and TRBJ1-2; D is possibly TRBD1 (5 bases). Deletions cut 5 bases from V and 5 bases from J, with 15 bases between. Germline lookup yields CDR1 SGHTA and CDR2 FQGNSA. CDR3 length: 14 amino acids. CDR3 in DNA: TGTGCCAGCAGCCCGGGGGGGACGGTGTATGGCTACACCTTC. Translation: CASSPGGTVYGYTF.

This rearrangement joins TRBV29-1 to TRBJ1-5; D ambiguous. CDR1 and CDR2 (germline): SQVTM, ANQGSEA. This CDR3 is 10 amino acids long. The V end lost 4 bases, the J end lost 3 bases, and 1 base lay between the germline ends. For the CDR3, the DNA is TGCAGCGTTGCCAATCAGCCCCAGCATTTT. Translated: CSVANQPQHF.

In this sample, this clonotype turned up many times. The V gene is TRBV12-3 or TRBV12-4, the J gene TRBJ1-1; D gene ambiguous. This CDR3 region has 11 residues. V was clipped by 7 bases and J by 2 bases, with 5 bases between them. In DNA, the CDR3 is TGTGCCAGCACTCTTAACACTGAAGCTTTCTTT. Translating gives CASTLNTEAFF.

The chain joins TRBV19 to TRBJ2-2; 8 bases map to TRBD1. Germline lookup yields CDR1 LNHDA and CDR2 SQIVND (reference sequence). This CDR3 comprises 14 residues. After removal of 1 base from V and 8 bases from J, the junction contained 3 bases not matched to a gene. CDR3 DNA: TGTGCCAGTAGTATAGGCAGGGGGCTTGGGGAGCTGTTTTTT. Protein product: CASSIGRGLGELFF.

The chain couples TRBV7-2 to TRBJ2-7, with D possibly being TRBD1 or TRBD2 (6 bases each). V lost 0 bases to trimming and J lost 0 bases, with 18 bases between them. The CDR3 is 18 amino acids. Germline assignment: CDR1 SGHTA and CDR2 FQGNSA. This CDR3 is CASSLAEGGYKSSYEQYF. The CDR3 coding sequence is TGTGCCAGCAGCTTAGCAGAAGGGGGGTACAAGAGCTCCTACGAGCAGTACTTC. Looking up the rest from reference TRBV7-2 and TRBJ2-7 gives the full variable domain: GAGVSQSPSNKVTEKGKDVELRCDPISGHTALYWYRQSLGQGLEFLIYFQGNSAPDKSGLPSDRFSAERTGGSVSTLTIQRTQQEDSAVYLCASSLAEGGYKSSYEQYFGPGTRLTVT.

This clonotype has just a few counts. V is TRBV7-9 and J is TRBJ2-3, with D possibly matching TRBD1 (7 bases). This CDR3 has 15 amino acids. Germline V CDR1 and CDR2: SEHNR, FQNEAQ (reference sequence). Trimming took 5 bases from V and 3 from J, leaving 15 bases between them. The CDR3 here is CASSPRGVRTDTQYF. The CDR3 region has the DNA TGTGCCAGCAGCCCCAGGGGGGTCAGAACAGATACGCAGTATTTT. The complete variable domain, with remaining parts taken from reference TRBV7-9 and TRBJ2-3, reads DTGVSQNPRHKITKRGQNVTFRCDPISEHNRLYWYRQTLGQGPEFLTYFQNEAQLEKSRLLSDRFSAERPKGSFSTLEIQRTEQGDSAMYLCASSPRGVRTDTQYFGPGTRLTVL.

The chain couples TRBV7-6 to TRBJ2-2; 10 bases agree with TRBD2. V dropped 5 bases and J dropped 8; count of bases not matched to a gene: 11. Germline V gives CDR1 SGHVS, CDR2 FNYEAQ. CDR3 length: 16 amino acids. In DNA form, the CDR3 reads TGTGCCAGCAGCCAATGGAGCGGGGGGGCCGCTGGGGAGCTGTTTTTT. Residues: CASSQWSGGAAGELFF.

The CDR3 sequence is CASSRSLAGAGDEQFF. The CDR3 nucleotides are TGTGCCAGCAGCCGCTCTCTAGCGGGGGCGGGGGATGAGCAGTTCTTC. The gene calls are TRBV4-2 and TRBJ2-1, with TRBD2 matching over 10 bases. J lost 8 bases, V lost 4 bases, and 11 bases had no gene match. Germline values: CDR1 LGHNA, CDR2 YNFKEQ. CDR3 length: 16 residues.

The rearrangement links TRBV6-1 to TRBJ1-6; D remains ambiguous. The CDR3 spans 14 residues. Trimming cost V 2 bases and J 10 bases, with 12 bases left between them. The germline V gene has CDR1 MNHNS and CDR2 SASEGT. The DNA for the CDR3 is TGTGCCAGCAGTGAATCGGCGGGCAGGTCACCCCTCCACTTT. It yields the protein CASSESAGRSPLHF.

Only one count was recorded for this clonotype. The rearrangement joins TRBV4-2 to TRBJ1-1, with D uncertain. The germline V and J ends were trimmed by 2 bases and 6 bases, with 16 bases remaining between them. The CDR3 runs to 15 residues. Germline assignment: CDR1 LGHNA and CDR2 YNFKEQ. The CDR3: CASSQIPGQEPEAFF. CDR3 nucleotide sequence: TGTGCCAGCAGCCAAATCCCGGGCCAGGAGCCTGAAGCTTTCTTT.